This is a list of T cell receptor beta chains from one sample in a study of cytomegalovirus exposure and HLA in healthy donors. Assay: immunoSEQ multiplex PCR; the TCRdb copy retains only in-frame clones and omits some. The profile covers 57,000 or so clones, with 70% to 80% appearing a single time and 15% to 20% taken by the ten largest. Sequenced: PBMCs. Receptors were obtained from a woman aged 60-75 years in good health and CMV-seropositive. Both conserved end residues are part of each CDR3. D genes are given only for firm matches. The size of a clone is reported for some rows only, either as once, few or many, or as a class for expanded clones.

>TRBD1|-|TRBV5-3|TRBJ2-3
CARSLAQGGNSRTQYF
TGTGCCAGAAGCTTGGCACAGGGGGGAAACAGTCGGACGCAGTATTTT
>TRBD1|once|TRBV5-4|TRBJ2-7
CASSAWDRGDEQYF
TGTGCCAGCAGCGCGTGGGACAGGGGGGACGAGCAGTACTTC
>-|-|TRBV7-9|TRBJ2-2
CASSLRGGTGELFF
TGTGCCAGCAGCTTAAGGGGGGGCACCGGGGAGCTGTTTTTT
>TRBD2|few|TRBV30|TRBJ2-2
CAWRGLAGSNTGELFF
TGTGCCTGGAGGGGCCTAGCGGGGAGTAACACCGGGGAGCTGTTTTTT
>TRBD1|-|TRBV7-2|TRBJ2-7
CASSRQSGRGTAYEQYF
TGTGCCAGCAGCCGCCAAAGCGGCAGGGGGACGGCCTACGAGCAGTACTTC
>TRBD1|-|TRBV29-1|TRBJ1-1
CSVVGGTGVTEAFF
TGCAGCGTTGTCGGAGGGACAGGGGTTACTGAAGCTTTCTTT
>-|few|TRBV4-3|TRBJ1-1
CASSQTGHPNTEAFF
TGCGCCAGCAGCCAAACGGGACATCCAAACACTGAAGCTTTCTTT
>TRBD1|-|TRBV9|TRBJ1-2
CASSVGTGGTNYGYTF
TGTGCCAGCAGCGTCGGGACAGGGGGTACTAACTATGGCTACACCTTC
>-|-|TRBV5-6|TRBJ2-5
CASGIFGGGETQYF
TGTGCCAGCGGAATCTTTGGCGGAGGGGAGACCCAGTACTTC
>-|few|TRBV2|TRBJ1-5
CASKRDSNQPQHF
TGTGCCAGCAAGAGGGATAGCAATCAGCCCCAGCATTTT
>TRBD2|-|TRBV13|TRBJ2-7
CASGFLSRGSAYEQYF
TGTGCCAGCGGTTTCCTCTCGCGGGGGAGTGCCTACGAGCAGTACTTC
>-|many|TRBV2|TRBJ2-1
CASGGNEQFF
TGTGCCAGCGGAGGCAATGAGCAGTTCTTC
>-|-|TRBV7-9|TRBJ2-1
CASTPGFGDEQFF
TGTGCCAGCACCCCAGGGTTCGGCGATGAGCAGTTCTTC
>TRBD2|few|TRBV5-1|TRBJ2-2
CASSVSGGVDTGELFF
TGCGCCAGCAGCGTCAGCGGGGGGGTGGACACCGGGGAGCTGTTTTTT
>-|-|TRBV19|TRBJ1-1
CASSMHREGEAFF
TGTGCCAGTAGTATGCACAGGGAGGGTGAAGCTTTCTTT
>TRBD1|-|TRBV7-2|TRBJ2-4
CASSRTGTGNIQYF
TGTGCCAGCAGCCGAACCGGGACAGGGAACATTCAGTACTTC
>-|-|TRBV11-2|TRBJ2-2
CATRQDNTGELFF
TGTGCCACTCGACAGGACAACACCGGGGAGCTGTTTTTT
>TRBD2|-|TRBV2|TRBJ2-1
CASSPILAGAPKEQFF
TGTGCCAGCAGCCCCATCCTAGCGGGGGCCCCCAAAGAGCAGTTCTTC
>-|-|TRBV25-1|TRBJ2-7
CASSESRGAGYEQYF
TGTGCCAGCAGTGAATCGCGGGGAGCCGGTTACGAGCAGTACTTC
>-|-|TRBV5-6|TRBJ1-2
CASSFMIAKGYTF
TGTGCCAGCAGCTTCATGATAGCAAAGGGCTACACCTTC
>TRBD2|-|TRBV4-2|TRBJ2-5
CASSQDPGLAANF
TGTGCCAGCAGCCAAGATCCAGGACTAGCAGCAAACTTC
>-|few|TRBV4-1|TRBJ2-7
CASSHGGGYEQYF
TGCGCCAGCAGCCACGGGGGAGGCTACGAGCAGTACTTC
>-|few|TRBV7-9|TRBJ1-1
CSSSLGGMTEAFF
TGTTCCAGCAGCTTGGGGGGGATGACTGAAGCTTTCTTT
>TRBD2|-|TRBV2|TRBJ2-1
CASTPVGGAYNEQFF
TGTGCCAGCACCCCCGTCGGGGGGGCCTACAATGAGCAGTTCTTC
>TRBD1|-|TRBV7-9|TRBJ1-3
CASSQKGQPEGNTIYF
TGTGCCAGCAGCCAGAAGGGACAGCCGGAGGGAAACACCATATATTTT
>-|-|TRBV5-6|TRBJ1-1
CASSLSRAEAFF
TGTGCCAGCAGCTTGTCCAGGGCTGAAGCTTTCTTT
>TRBD1|once|TRBV28|TRBJ2-7
CASSLPTGDLEQYF
TGTGCCAGCAGTTTACCGACAGGGGATCTCGAGCAGTACTTC
>TRBD2|-|TRBV5-1|TRBJ2-3
CASMAGGPTDTQYF
TGCGCCAGCATGGCGGGGGGGCCCACAGATACGCAGTATTTT
>-|-|TRBV7-2|TRBJ2-7
CASSLSGGYREQYF
TGTGCCAGCAGCTTAAGTGGGGGCTATCGGGAGCAGTACTTC
>-|-|TRBV19|TRBJ1-2
CASNAGDNNYGYTF
TGTGCCAGTAACGCGGGGGACAATAACTATGGCTACACCTTC
>TRBD1|-|TRBV6-5|TRBJ2-7
CASTPGQGVYEQYF
TGTGCCAGCACCCCCGGGCAGGGGGTCTACGAGCAGTACTTC
>-|-|TRBV6-5|TRBJ1-2
CASSYAQGNGYTF
TGTGCCAGCAGTTACGCACAGGGTAATGGCTACACCTTC
>TRBD2|-|TRBV19|TRBJ2-1
CASSIYGGASYNEQFF
TGTGCCAGTAGTATTTACGGGGGGGCGTCCTACAATGAGCAGTTCTTC
>TRBD2|-|TRBV7-2|TRBJ2-1
CASSFGLAGNNEQFF
TGTGCCAGCAGCTTTGGATTAGCGGGGAACAATGAGCAGTTCTTC
>-|once|TRBV7-9|TRBJ2-7
CASSPDRISYEQYF
TGTGCCAGCAGCCCCGACAGAATATCCTACGAGCAGTACTTC
>-|-|TRBV6-5|TRBJ1-4
CATGEGGVTNEKLFF
TGTGCCACCGGGGAAGGGGGGGTAACTAATGAAAAACTGTTTTTT
>TRBD2|-|TRBV7-2|TRBJ2-5
CASSLRGGGIGGETQYF
TGTGCCAGCAGCTTACGGGGGGGCGGTATCGGCGGAGAGACCCAGTACTTC
>TRBD1|-|TRBV27|TRBJ1-1
CASRGQGARDTEAFF
TGTGCCAGCAGAGGACAGGGGGCTAGGGACACTGAAGCTTTCTTT
>TRBD2|-|TRBV5-1|TRBJ2-5
CASSYGLAGLQETQYF
TGCGCCAGCAGCTATGGCCTAGCGGGGCTCCAAGAGACCCAGTACTTC
>-|-|TRBV6-5|TRBJ2-1
CASSRERQGGNEQFF
TGTGCCAGCAGTAGAGAACGACAGGGAGGCAATGAGCAGTTCTTC
>-|-|TRBV7-8|TRBJ1-2
CASSAGDYGYTF
TGTGCCAGCAGCGCAGGGGATTATGGCTACACCTTC
>-|few|TRBV18|TRBJ1-1
CASSPWQGIPDTEAFF
TGTGCCAGCTCACCGTGGCAGGGAATCCCCGACACTGAAGCTTTCTTT